The source of this T cell receptor (beta chain) is a study of T cell responses to AZD1222 COVID-19 vaccine. Germline V gene sequence: CDR1 MNHEY, CDR2 SMNVEV (reference sequence). V was clipped by 6 bases and J by 7 bases; unmatched bases: 12. This CDR3 has 15 amino acids. Sequencing used immunoSEQ multiplex PCR; TCRdb keeps in-frame clones, though not all of them. The table lists 85,000 to 90,000 clones, 88% of them singletons. This receptor was obtained from an adult in good health. The specimen comprised peripheral blood, sampled on day 0 of AZD1222 vaccination. The rearrangement uses TRBV27 and TRBJ1-1, with 9 bases matching TRBD1. The CDR3 here is CASSPGDRVRFEAFF. The CDR3 DNA is TGTGCCAGCAGCCCGGGGGACAGGGTGCGTTTTGAAGCTTTCTTT.